This entry describes one T cell receptor (beta chain). Its antigen is not known. Whenever a sample was processed, at least 6 million PBMCs were isolated. The data were taken from a study of blood T cells in healthy people across ages. The study, taken as a whole, reports: Age brought a roughly linear fall in TCR beta diversity measured per million T cells. Correlation between TCR beta diversity and naive T cell percentage was strong.

Primed by a sample-barcoded 5' primer and a J-beta primer mix, a second PCR proceeded for 7 to 11 cycles. TCRdb passed the 5' RACE reads through MiXCR, listing each CDR3 protein once. Counted here are about 730,000 distinct CDR3 sequences, roughly two fifths occurring once; the ten biggest clones make up around 20%. The receptor was isolated from a woman aged 60 to 75 in good health. The sample comprised blood.

The CDR3 sequence is CASSVGTGRGQETQYF. In DNA form, the CDR3 reads TGTGCCAGCAGCGTCGGGACAGGGAGAGGCCAAGAGACCCAGTACTTC. The chain links TRBV5-5 to TRBJ2-5, with 9 bases that match TRBD1. Germline lookup yields CDR1 SGHKS and CDR2 YYEKEE (reference sequence). The CDR3 spans 16 residues. J was trimmed by 1 base and V by 4 bases; bases with no gene match: 8.